This is a list of T cell receptor beta chains from one sample in a study of Tregs in tolerant kidney transplant recipients. The table came from immunoSEQ multiplex PCR; TCRdb's copy has only in-frame clones and leaves some out. The repertoire holds about 240,000 clones, more than 65% seen once, with approximately 0.69% in the top ten. The sample consisted of CD4+ T cells from blood. Receptor source: a human donor in good health. CDR3s leave out the opening cysteine and the closing phenylalanine or tryptophan. The order of the fields is V gene, clone size, CDR3 protein. Only some rows state a clone size, as once, few, many or a class for expanded clones.

TRBV7-6 - ASSMFSSGNTIY
TRBV10-3 - AVQHPTTFYGYT
TRBV15 - ATSRDLGRGQDGYT
TRBV7-9 - ASSRDRADETQY
TRBV7-6 - ASSSSVIGNTIY
TRBV27 - ASSTIAGGPYEQY
TRBV29-1 - SGSDRYNEQF
TRBV18 - ASSPESGGASPLH
TRBV9 - ASSTPARGNTGELF
TRBV5-1 - ASSLGVGAEGGNTIY
TRBV11-2 few ASSSEHYGYT
TRBV30 - AWRVRGSTGELF
TRBV18 - ASSPSRERVNQPQH
TRBV6-5 - ASSYSDGVGYT
TRBV6-1 - ASRRTGAKNIQY
TRBV11-1 - ASSRTETSGSYEQY
TRBV5-6 few ASRDRDSNQPQH
TRBV5-1 - ASSEGTNTEAF
TRBV10-3 few AIRDSGRSSYNEQF
TRBV5-1 once ASSQQGSGNTIY
TRBV6-1 few ASSEALGAGREQY
TRBV28 - ASSAAGQSSYEQY
TRBV10-3 - AIRGQGDGYT
TRBV28 - ASSLTANQPQH
TRBV6-1 - ASSAVDRRTDTQY
TRBV9 - ASSSRTDTQY